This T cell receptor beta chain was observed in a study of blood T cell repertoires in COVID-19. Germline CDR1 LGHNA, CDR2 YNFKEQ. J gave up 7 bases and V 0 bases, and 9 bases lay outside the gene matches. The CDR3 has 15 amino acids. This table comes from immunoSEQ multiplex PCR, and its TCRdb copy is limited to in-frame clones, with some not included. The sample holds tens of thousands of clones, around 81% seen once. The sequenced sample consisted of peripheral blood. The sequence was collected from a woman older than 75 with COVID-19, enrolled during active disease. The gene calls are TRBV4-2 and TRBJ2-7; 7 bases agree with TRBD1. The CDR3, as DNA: TGTGCCAGCAGCCAAGATCTAACAGGGGCCGATGAGCAGTACTTC. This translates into CASSQDLTGADEQYF.